A selection of T cell receptor beta chains follows, all from one sample in a study of CD4 T cells in relation to SARS-CoV-2 and coronaviruses. Generated by immunoSEQ multiplex PCR, the TCRdb table keeps only in-frame clones and is missing some. This sample yields tens of thousands of clones, of which over 75% are seen a single time; around 1.2% belongs to the top ten. The antigens for these receptors are not known. The sample comprised naive CD4+ T cells from PBMCs, cultured in vitro. All receptors come from an adult with COVID-19. Each CDR3 is given with its conserved first and last residue. A D gene is named only where the DNA matches it firmly. Where a row states a size, it is once, few, many or the class of an expanded clone; other rows omit it.

J: TRBJ2-2
size: NA
D: TRBD1
V: TRBV24-1
DNA: TGTGCCACCAGTGAAATGACAGGGGAGGACGACGGGGAGCTGTTTTTT
CDR3: CATSEMTGEDDGELFF

J: TRBJ2-1
size: NA
D: TRBD2
V: TRBV29-1
DNA: TGCAGCGTTGACGGACTAGCGGGAGGAACCAATGAGCAGTTCTTC
CDR3: CSVDGLAGGTNEQFF

J: TRBJ2-7
size: NA
D: TRBD1
V: TRBV7-9
DNA: TGTGCCAGCAGCTCGCCGGGACAGGGGGCCCACGAGCAGTACTTC
CDR3: CASSSPGQGAHEQYF

J: TRBJ2-1
size: NA
D: TRBD1
V: TRBV27
DNA: TGTGCCAGCTCTTCCGGGACAGGGGGCCACAATGAGCAGTTCTTC
CDR3: CASSSGTGGHNEQFF

J: TRBJ2-5
size: few
D: TRBD2
V: TRBV6-2/TRBV6-3
DNA: TGTGCCAGCAGCAAGATAGCGGGAGCAGAGACCCAGTACTTC
CDR3: CASSKIAGAETQYF

J: TRBJ2-1
size: NA
D: NA
V: TRBV6-2/TRBV6-3
DNA: TGTGCCAGCAGCGCCGCAGGACTATTCTACAATGAGCAGTTCTTC
CDR3: CASSAAGLFYNEQFF

J: TRBJ2-4
size: NA
D: NA
V: TRBV7-2
DNA: TGTGCCAGCAGCCCTAACGTGGGAGCAAACATTCAGTACTTC
CDR3: CASSPNVGANIQYF

J: TRBJ2-7
size: NA
D: NA
V: TRBV5-1
DNA: TGCGCCAGCAGCTTGAAAAGGGACGAGCAGTACTTC
CDR3: CASSLKRDEQYF

J: TRBJ2-2
size: NA
D: TRBD2
V: TRBV9
DNA: TGTGCCTCCCTATCTAGGGCTCCGGGACTAGCGGGAGCAGGCGGGGAGCTGTTTTTT
CDR3: CASLSRAPGLAGAGGELFF

J: TRBJ2-5
size: NA
D: TRBD2
V: TRBV3-1/TRBV3-2
DNA: TGTGCCAGCAGCCAACGGGGGGGTAGGGAGACCCAGTACTTC
CDR3: CASSQRGGRETQYF

J: TRBJ2-7
size: NA
D: NA
V: TRBV2
DNA: TGTGCCAGCAGTGAGGGGGCCCCCGTCTACGAGCAGTACTTC
CDR3: CASSEGAPVYEQYF

J: TRBJ2-1
size: few
D: TRBD2
V: TRBV9
DNA: TGTGCCAGCAGCGTAGACCCCCCTAGCGGCTACAATGAGCAGTTCTTC
CDR3: CASSVDPPSGYNEQFF

J: TRBJ2-5
size: NA
D: NA
V: TRBV27
DNA: TGTGCCAGCAGATTAGGTGCGGCGGAGACCCAGTACTTC
CDR3: CASRLGAAETQYF

J: TRBJ2-1
size: NA
D: NA
V: TRBV5-6
DNA: TGTGCCAGCAGCCCATTTGGCTCAGGTGAGCAGTTCTTC
CDR3: CASSPFGSGEQFF

J: TRBJ2-6
size: NA
D: NA
V: TRBV11-2
DNA: TGTGCCAGCAGCCCCGGGACCCGCTCTGGGGCCAACGTCCTGACTTTC
CDR3: CASSPGTRSGANVLTF

J: TRBJ1-1
size: NA
D: NA
V: TRBV5-1
DNA: TGCGCCAGCAGCTTAAACACAGGAATGAACACTGAAGCTTTCTTT
CDR3: CASSLNTGMNTEAFF

J: TRBJ2-1
size: NA
D: TRBD1
V: TRBV7-9
DNA: TGTGCCAGCAGCGCAAACACAGGGGGCAATGAGCAGTTCTTC
CDR3: CASSANTGGNEQFF

J: TRBJ2-1
size: NA
D: NA
V: TRBV23-1
DNA: TGCGCCAGCAGTCAATCCTCGGCCAGGGGCTACTACAATGAGCAGTTCTTC
CDR3: CASSQSSARGYYNEQFF

J: TRBJ2-1
size: NA
D: TRBD2
V: TRBV9
DNA: TGTGCCAGCAGCCCCAGACTAGCGGGAGGGGGGGATGAGCAGTTCTTC
CDR3: CASSPRLAGGGDEQFF

J: TRBJ2-7
size: NA
D: TRBD1
V: TRBV5-1
DNA: TGCGCCAGCAGCTTTACAGGGGGTAACTACGAGCAGTACTTC
CDR3: CASSFTGGNYEQYF

J: TRBJ2-7
size: NA
D: TRBD2
V: TRBV20-1
DNA: TGCAGTGCTAGTTCTAGCGGGAGAGTCGAGCAGTACTTC
CDR3: CSASSSGRVEQYF

J: TRBJ2-7
size: NA
D: NA
V: TRBV5-1
DNA: TGCGCCAGCAGCCTAAGGGAGAAATCCTACGAGCAGTACTTC
CDR3: CASSLREKSYEQYF

J: TRBJ2-3
size: NA
D: TRBD2
V: TRBV11-2
DNA: TGTGCCAGCAGCTTAGATCGAACTAGCGGGGGGGATACGCAGTATTTT
CDR3: CASSLDRTSGGDTQYF

J: TRBJ2-3
size: NA
D: NA
V: TRBV7-2
DNA: TGTGCCAGCAGCTTAGATACAGTCCGGACAGATACGCAGTATTTT
CDR3: CASSLDTVRTDTQYF

J: TRBJ1-5
size: NA
D: TRBD1
V: TRBV28
DNA: TGTGCCAGCAGTTTCGACAGGGATAATCAGCCCCAGCATTTT
CDR3: CASSFDRDNQPQHF

J: TRBJ1-2
size: NA
D: TRBD1
V: TRBV10-3
DNA: TGTGCCATCAGTGAGTCGAGACAGGGTGATGGCTACACCTTC
CDR3: CAISESRQGDGYTF

J: TRBJ2-2
size: NA
D: TRBD2
V: TRBV9
DNA: TGTGCCAGCAGCCTAGGACTAGCGCTAGGGGAGCTGTTTTTT
CDR3: CASSLGLALGELFF

J: TRBJ2-1
size: NA
D: TRBD2
V: TRBV11-2
DNA: TGTGCCAGCAGCTTAACCGGGACTAGCGGGATTTTTGAGCAGTTCTTC
CDR3: CASSLTGTSGIFEQFF

J: TRBJ2-2
size: NA
D: NA
V: TRBV7-9
DNA: TGTGCCAGCAGCTCGACGACAGGGAACACCGGGGAGCTGTTTTTT
CDR3: CASSSTTGNTGELFF

J: TRBJ2-5
size: NA
D: NA
V: TRBV10-3
DNA: TGTGCCATCAGTGACCAAGAGACCCAGTACTTC
CDR3: CAISDQETQYF

J: TRBJ2-7
size: NA
D: NA
V: TRBV24-1
DNA: TGTGCCACCAGTGATTCCAGGGGAGGGACCTACGAGCAGTACTTC
CDR3: CATSDSRGGTYEQYF

J: TRBJ2-2
size: NA
D: NA
V: TRBV18
DNA: TGTGCCAGCTCACAGACCGATACCAACACCGGGGAGCTGTTTTTT
CDR3: CASSQTDTNTGELFF

J: TRBJ2-5
size: NA
D: NA
V: TRBV4-1
DNA: TGCGCCAGCAGCCCGAGTACAAGTGAGAGATTGGCCCAGTACTTC
CDR3: CASSPSTSERLAQYF